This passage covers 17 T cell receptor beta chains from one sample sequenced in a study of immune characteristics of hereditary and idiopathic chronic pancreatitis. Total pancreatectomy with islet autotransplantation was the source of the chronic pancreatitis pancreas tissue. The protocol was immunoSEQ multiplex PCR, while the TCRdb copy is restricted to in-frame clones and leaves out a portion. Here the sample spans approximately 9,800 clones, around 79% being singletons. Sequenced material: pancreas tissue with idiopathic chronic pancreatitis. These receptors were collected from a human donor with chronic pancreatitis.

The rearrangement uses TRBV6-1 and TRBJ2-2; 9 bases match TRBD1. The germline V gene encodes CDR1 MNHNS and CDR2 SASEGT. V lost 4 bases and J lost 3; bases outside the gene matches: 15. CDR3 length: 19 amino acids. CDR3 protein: CASSGLEDRTGVDTGELFF. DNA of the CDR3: TGTGCCAGCAGTGGCCTAGAAGACCGGACAGGGGTGGACACCGGGGAGCTGTTTTTT.

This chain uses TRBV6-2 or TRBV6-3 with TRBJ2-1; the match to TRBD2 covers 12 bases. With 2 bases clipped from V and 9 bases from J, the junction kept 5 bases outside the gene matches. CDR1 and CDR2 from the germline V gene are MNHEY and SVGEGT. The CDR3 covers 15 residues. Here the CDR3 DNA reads TGTGCCAGCAGTTACCTAGCGGGGGGGTTTTCTGAGCAGTTCTTC. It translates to CASSYLAGGFSEQFF.

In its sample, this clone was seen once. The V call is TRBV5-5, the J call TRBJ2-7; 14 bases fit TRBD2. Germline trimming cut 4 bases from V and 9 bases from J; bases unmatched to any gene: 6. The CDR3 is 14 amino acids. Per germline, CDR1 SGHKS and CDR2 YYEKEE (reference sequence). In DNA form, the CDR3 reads TGTGCCAGCAGCCAAGGACTAGCGGGGGGACGGCAGTACTTC. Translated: CASSQGLAGGRQYF.

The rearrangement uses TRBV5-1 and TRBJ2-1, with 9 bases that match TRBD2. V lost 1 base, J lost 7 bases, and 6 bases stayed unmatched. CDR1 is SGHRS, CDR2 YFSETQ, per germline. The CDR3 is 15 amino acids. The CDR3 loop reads CASSLQAGGRNEQFF. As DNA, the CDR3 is TGCGCCAGCAGCTTGCAAGCGGGGGGAAGGAATGAGCAGTTCTTC.

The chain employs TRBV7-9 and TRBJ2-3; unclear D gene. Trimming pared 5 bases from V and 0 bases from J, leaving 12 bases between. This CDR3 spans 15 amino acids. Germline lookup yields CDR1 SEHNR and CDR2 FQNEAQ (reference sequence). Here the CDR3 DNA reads TGTGCCAGCAGCCAAAGGGCACACAGCACAGATACGCAGTATTTT. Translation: CASSQRAHSTDTQYF.

The CDR3 here is CASSLASASDDSYNEQFF. CDR3 in DNA: TGTGCCAGCAGCTTGGCAAGCGCAAGTGATGACTCCTACAATGAGCAGTTCTTC. The V gene is TRBV5-8, the J gene TRBJ2-1; D ambiguous. Trimming took off 0 bases at V and 0 bases at J, with 16 bases between the two ends. Germline V gene lookup returns CDR1 SGHTS and CDR2 YDEGEE. This CDR3 is built from 18 residues.

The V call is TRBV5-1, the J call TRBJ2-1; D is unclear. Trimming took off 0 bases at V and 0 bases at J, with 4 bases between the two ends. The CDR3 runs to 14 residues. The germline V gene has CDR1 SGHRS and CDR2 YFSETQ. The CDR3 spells CASSLGGSYNEQFF. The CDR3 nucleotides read TGCGCCAGCAGCTTGGGGGGCTCCTACAATGAGCAGTTCTTC.

In DNA form, the CDR3 reads TGTGCCAGCAGTTCTAGAGGGGGGGGATCCGGGGAGCTGTTTTTT. This sequence encodes CASSSRGGGSGELFF. The J gene is TRBJ2-2, the V gene TRBV6-5, with D perhaps TRBD2 (7 bases). V was cut by 4 bases and J by 6 bases, with 15 bases left in between. The CDR3 extends over 15 amino acids. The germline V gene encodes CDR1 MNHEY and CDR2 SVGAGI.

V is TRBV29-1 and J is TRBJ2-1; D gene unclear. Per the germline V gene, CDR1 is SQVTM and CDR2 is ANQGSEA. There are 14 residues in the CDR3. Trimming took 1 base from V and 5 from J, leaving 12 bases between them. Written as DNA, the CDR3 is TGCAGCGTTGAAGGTGGGGTTGGGGACAATGAGCAGTTCTTC. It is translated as CSVEGGVGDNEQFF.

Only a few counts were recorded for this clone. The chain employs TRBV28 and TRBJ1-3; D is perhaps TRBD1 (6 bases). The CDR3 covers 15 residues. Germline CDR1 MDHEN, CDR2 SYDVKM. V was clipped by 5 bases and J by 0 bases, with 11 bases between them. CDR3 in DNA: TGTGCCAGCAGTCCGCAGGGGAGCTCTGGAAACACCATATATTTT. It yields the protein CASSPQGSSGNTIYF.

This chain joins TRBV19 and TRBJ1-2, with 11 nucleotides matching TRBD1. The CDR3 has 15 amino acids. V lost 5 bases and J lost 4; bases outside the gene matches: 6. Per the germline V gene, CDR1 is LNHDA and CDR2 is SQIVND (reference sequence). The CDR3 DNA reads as TGTGCCAGTAGTTTCGGGGACAGGGGGGCCTATGGCTACACCTTC. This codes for CASSFGDRGAYGYTF.

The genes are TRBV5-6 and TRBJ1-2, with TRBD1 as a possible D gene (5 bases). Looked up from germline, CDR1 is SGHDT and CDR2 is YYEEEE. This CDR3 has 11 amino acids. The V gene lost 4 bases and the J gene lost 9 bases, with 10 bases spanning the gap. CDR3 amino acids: CASSGQGRYTF. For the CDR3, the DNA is TGTGCCAGCAGCGGCCAGGGTCGCTACACCTTC.

CDR3 loop: CASSPSYEQYF. The CDR3 DNA follows: TGTGCCAGCAGCCCTTCGTACGAGCAGTACTTC. The V call is TRBV7-9, the J call TRBJ2-7; D is unclear. From germline, CDR1 is SEHNR and CDR2 FQNEAQ (reference sequence). Trimming took 5 bases from V and 4 from J, leaving 6 bases between them. CDR3 length equals 11 residues.

CDR3 sequence reads: CASRSGGDTQYF. Written as DNA, the CDR3 is TGCGCCAGCAGGTCGGGGGGGGATACGCAGTATTTT. The chain links TRBV4-1 to TRBJ2-3; TRBD2 matches 8 bases. Per the germline V gene, CDR1 is MGHRA and CDR2 is YSYEKL. This CDR3 region has 12 residues. J gave up 6 bases and V 6 bases, and 2 bases lay outside the gene matches.

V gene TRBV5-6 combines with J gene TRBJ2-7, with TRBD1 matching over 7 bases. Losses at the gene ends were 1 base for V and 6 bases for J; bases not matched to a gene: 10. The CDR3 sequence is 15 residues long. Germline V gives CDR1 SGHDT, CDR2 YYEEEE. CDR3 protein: CASSLNPGQASEQYF. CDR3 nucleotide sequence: TGTGCCAGCAGCTTGAACCCCGGACAGGCATCCGAGCAGTACTTC.

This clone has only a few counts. The CDR3 loop is CASSQSGSGGYNEQFF. Written as DNA, the CDR3 is TGCGCCAGCAGCCAATCCGGCAGCGGGGGCTACAATGAGCAGTTCTTC. V usage is TRBV4-3 and J usage is TRBJ2-1; 8 nucleotides align to TRBD2. The CDR3 length is 16 residues. V trimming: 2 bases; J trimming: 3 bases; junction bases outside the gene matches: 6. Germline V gene sequence: CDR1 LGHNA, CDR2 YSLEER.

The CDR3 bases are TGTGCCAGCAGCTCAGGTTGGACAGGTTACAATGAGCAGTTCTTC. It translates to CASSSGWTGYNEQFF. This rearrangement joins TRBV13 to TRBJ2-1; 7 bases fit TRBD1. The CDR3 consists of 15 residues. The V and J ends lost 4 bases and 4 bases, in that order; junction bases with no gene match: 7. The germline V gene has CDR1 PRHDT and CDR2 FYEKMQ (reference sequence).